The 17 T cell receptor beta chains in this list originate from one sample, sequenced in a study of T cells after yellow fever vaccination. One entry per CDR3 protein results from TCRdb running MiXCR on the 5' RACE reads. This sample has some 550,000 distinct CDR3 sequences, with roughly 19% found just once. Material: PBMCs, obtained 15 days after the yellow fever booster vaccination. Receptor source: a man aged 25-45 years who received the YFV17D yellow fever vaccine.

This clonotype has only a few counts. This chain links TRBV20-1 with TRBJ2-7; the D is unclear. The germline V and J ends were trimmed by 4 bases and 6 bases, with 13 bases remaining between them. The CDR3 length is 12 residues. The V gene's germline CDR1 is DFQATT and CDR2 SNEGSKA (reference sequence). The CDR3 sequence: CSANGIGSEQYF. Written as DNA, the CDR3 is TGCAGTGCTAATGGGATCGGGTCCGAGCAGTACTTC.

This clonotype was observed a handful of times. The chain carries TRBV12-3 or TRBV12-4 and TRBJ2-2; the D gene could be TRBD1 or TRBD2 (5 bases each). The CDR3 extends over 17 amino acids. The V end lost 6 bases, the J end lost 2 bases, and 19 bases lay between the germline ends. CDR3 loop: CASSPIGIGDNTGELFF. The DNA for the CDR3 is TGTGCCAGCAGCCCTATTGGAATAGGGGACAACACCGGGGAGCTGTTTTTT.

There are a few counts of this clonotype. V usage is TRBV20-1 and J usage is TRBJ2-1; 11 nucleotides agree with TRBD2. CDR3 size: 18 residues. With V trimmed by 0 bases and J by 2 bases, 9 bases remained unmatched. Germline CDR1 DFQATT, CDR2 SNEGSKA (reference sequence). CDR3 nucleotides: TGCAGTGCTAGAGATCCCCTAGCGGGAGGTTTGACCTACAATGAGCAGTTCTTC. This codes for CSARDPLAGGLTYNEQFF.

V gene TRBV24-1 combines with J gene TRBJ2-5, with D possibly being TRBD2 (5 bases). V was clipped by 6 bases and J by 1 base, with 14 bases between them. The CDR3 extends over 15 amino acids. Germline CDR1 reads KGHDR; CDR2 reads SFDVKD. The CDR3 bases are TGTGCCACCAGTCTCAACCTTGGGAGCCAAGAGACCCAGTACTTC. Protein product: CATSLNLGSQETQYF.

This chain links TRBV15 with TRBJ1-1; D uncertain. Deletions cut 1 base from V and 4 bases from J, with 13 bases between. Germline V gives CDR1 LNHNV, CDR2 YYDKDF (reference sequence). The CDR3 consists of 15 residues. CDR3 protein: CATSRVTTGGTEAFF. The CDR3 nucleotides read TGTGCCACCAGCAGAGTCACGACGGGAGGCACTGAAGCTTTCTTT.

This clonotype was counted between two and nine times. This chain joins TRBV5-6 and TRBJ2-5; no definite D call. Germline loops: CDR1 SGHDT, CDR2 YYEEEE. V dropped 1 base and J dropped 5 bases, with 6 bases sitting between them. The CDR3 is 12 residues long. The CDR3 DNA reads as TGTGCCAGCAGCTTGATGTCTGAGACCCAGTACTTC. Its translation: CASSLMSETQYF.

This clonotype has more than one count but fewer than ten. The chain links TRBV24-1 to TRBJ2-5, with a weak D call TRBD1 (5 bases). V gave up 7 bases and J gave up 6 bases, with 14 bases separating them. CDR3 length: 13 amino acids. Germline V gene lookup returns CDR1 KGHDR and CDR2 SFDVKD. CDR3 sequence reads: CATSLQGGKTQYF. DNA of the CDR3: TGTGCCACCAGCCTCCAGGGTGGAAAGACCCAGTACTTC.

This clonotype appeared a few times. Because the CDR3's place on the DNA is in doubt, the DNA is left out and the CDR3 is given as listed by TCRdb. The J gene is TRBJ2-2, the V gene TRBV28. The CDR3 is made up of 12 amino acids, end residues included. Germline CDR1 reads MDHEN; CDR2 reads SYDVKM. The chain's CDR3 is CASSSSGGELFF.

This clonotype was detected only a few times. CDR3: CSVEGLDRLGNEQYF. The DNA for the CDR3 is TGCAGCGTTGAGGGATTAGACAGGCTTGGGAACGAGCAGTACTTC. The rearrangement joins TRBV29-1 to TRBJ2-7, with TRBD1 as a possible D gene (6 bases). Trimming cost V 3 bases and J 5 bases, with 20 bases left between them. Germline CDR1 is SQVTM and CDR2 is ANQGSEA. This CDR3 has 15 residues.

In this sample, this clonotype turned up a few times. This rearrangement joins TRBV11-2 to TRBJ2-2, with D possibly matching TRBD1 (6 bases). V was trimmed by 3 bases and J by 1 base, leaving 18 bases between them. CDR1 and CDR2 from the germline V gene are SGHAT and FQNNGV. The length of the CDR3 is 18 residues. The CDR3, as DNA: TGTGCCAGCAGCTTCGAGAAGGGACAAGCGGTGAACACCGGGGAGCTGTTTTTT. It encodes CASSFEKGQAVNTGELFF.

The table lists this clonotype with a few counts. The gene calls are TRBV29-1 and TRBJ2-4; either TRBD1 or TRBD2 may supply D (6 bases each). Germline V gene data show CDR1 as SQVTM and CDR2 as ANQGSEA. V dropped 6 bases and J dropped 0 bases, with 15 bases sitting between them. This CDR3 has 15 amino acids. Written as DNA, the CDR3 is TGCAGCGTAGTGCCCAGGGGACTAGCCAAAAACATTCAGTACTTC. Protein: CSVVPRGLAKNIQYF.

This clonotype turned up a few times. This chain uses TRBV29-1 with TRBJ2-7; 8 bases match TRBD1. Germline CDR1 reads SQVTM; CDR2 reads ANQGSEA. V dropped 4 bases and J dropped 6; count of bases not matched to a gene: 8. The CDR3 is made up of 13 amino acids. CDR3 sequence reads: CSVGGQALFEQYF. Written as DNA, the CDR3 is TGCAGCGTTGGGGGACAGGCCTTGTTCGAGCAGTACTTC.

This clonotype was detected a few times. J is TRBJ2-3 and V is TRBV24-1, with 8 positions matching TRBD2. J lost 6 bases, V lost 1 base, and 8 bases had no gene match. Germline V lookup: CDR1 KGHDR, CDR2 SFDVKD. The CDR3 consists of 16 residues. The CDR3 DNA reads TGTGCCACCAGTGATTTAGCGGGGGAGGAGGAGGATACGCAGTATTTT. Its protein is CATSDLAGEEEDTQYF.

The J gene is TRBJ2-7, the V gene TRBV28; weak D call: TRBD1 (6 bases). Looked up from germline, CDR1 is MDHEN and CDR2 is SYDVKM. Trimming took off 3 bases at V and 12 bases at J, with 12 bases between the two ends. This CDR3 contains 11 residues. This CDR3 is CASSLGARRYF. In DNA, the CDR3 is TGTGCCAGCAGTTTGGGGGCACGACGGTACTTC. Looking up the rest from reference TRBV28 and TRBJ2-7 gives the full variable domain: DVKVTQSSRYLVKRTGEKVFLECVQDMDHENMFWYRQDPGLGLRLIYFSYDVKMKEKGDIPEGYSVSREKKERFSLILESASTNQTSMYLCASSLGARRYFGPGTRLTVT.

This sequence joins TRBV2 and TRBJ2-5; 8 bases line up with TRBD2. This CDR3 is 15 amino acids long. Germline V gene lookup returns CDR1 SNHLY and CDR2 FYNNEI. Unmatched junction bases numbered 11, after V lost 6 bases and J lost 5 bases. CDR3 bases: TGTGCCAGCAGCACTAGCGGACTACCTGGGGAGACCCAGTACTTC. Encoded protein: CASSTSGLPGETQYF.

There are a few counts of this clonotype. The V and J genes are TRBV7-9 and TRBJ2-2, with TRBD1 as a possible D gene (5 bases). Trimming cost V 3 bases and J 3 bases, with 11 bases left between them. CDR3 length equals 15 residues. Germline lookup yields CDR1 SEHNR and CDR2 FQNEAQ (reference sequence). CDR3 loop: CASSFLSRDTGELFF. In DNA, the CDR3 is TGTGCCAGCAGCTTTTTAAGCAGGGACACCGGGGAGCTGTTTTTT.

This clonotype was counted only a few times. This chain joins TRBV19 and TRBJ2-2, with no clear D. V was pared by 5 bases and J by 4 bases, with 17 bases between. The germline CDR1 and CDR2 sequences are LNHDA and SQIVND (reference sequence). The CDR3 has 16 residues. CDR3: CASSSHSARSTGELFF. The CDR3 DNA follows: TGTGCCAGTAGTTCCCACTCGGCGAGGTCCACCGGGGAGCTGTTTTTT.